The rows below give T cell receptor beta chains drawn from one sample of a study of long-term antiretroviral therapy in people with HIV. Assay used: immunoSEQ multiplex PCR; TCRdb lists only in-frame clones, some missing. The sample shows approximately 12,000 clones, about 80% of them seen only once. Sequenced here: unsorted PBMCs, sampled around 8 years after starting antiretroviral therapy. Receptors were obtained from a man aged 50-60 years with HIV. CDR3s include the opening cysteine and the closing phenylalanine or tryptophan. The D gene is left open where the match is weak. Size values are once, few and many counts, or a class for expanded clones, and some rows have none.

TRBV7-9,-,TRBD1,TRBJ2-4,TGTGCCAGCAGCTTAGCGCCGGGACAGGGGCGGCACTTC,CASSLAPGQGRHF
TRBV6-6,once,TRBD1,TRBJ1-1,TGTGCCAGCAGGGGACAGACGGCTGAAGCTTTCTTT,CASRGQTAEAFF
TRBV10-3,-,-,TRBJ2-1,TGTGCCATCAGTGGCGGGACCTGGACGGATGAGCAGTTCTTC,CAISGGTWTDEQFF
TRBV2,-,TRBD1,TRBJ1-2,TGTGCCACCTTGACAGGGAAAGGTATTTATGGCTACACCTTC,CATLTGKGIYGYTF
TRBV10-3,once,TRBD1,TRBJ1-2,TGTGCCATCAGTGAGTCTCGACAGGGCTCTAACTATGGCTACACCTTC,CAISESRQGSNYGYTF
TRBV25-1,-,-,TRBJ1-1,TGTGCCAGCAGTGAATTGGGGGGGGCTTTCTTT,CASSELGGAFF
TRBV11-2,once,TRBD1,TRBJ2-4,TGTGCCAGCAGCTTAGCCCCAGGGGGTGGATGGAACATTCAGTACTTC,CASSLAPGGGWNIQYF
TRBV29-1,-,-,TRBJ2-7,TGCAGCGTCACCGGTCCCAACTACGAGCAGTACTTC,CSVTGPNYEQYF
TRBV7-2,-,-,TRBJ2-7,TGTGCCAGCAGTTCCTCCTTCCAGCAGTACTTC,CASSSSFQQYF
TRBV12-5,-,-,TRBJ1-5,TGTGCTAGTGGTTTGGTCAGTAATCATCAGCCCCAGCATTTT,CASGLVSNHQPQHF
TRBV30,-,-,TRBJ2-7,TGTGCCTGGAGTAGGATCTCCTACGAGCAGTACTTC,CAWSRISYEQYF
TRBV7-6,-,TRBD1,TRBJ2-1,TGTGCCAGCAGCTCTTCGACAGGGTGGATTTACAATGAGCAGTTCTTC,CASSSSTGWIYNEQFF
TRBV6-1,-,-,TRBJ2-7,TGTGCCAGCAGATCGGACACCTCCTACGAGCAGTACTTC,CASRSDTSYEQYF
TRBV4-1,-,-,TRBJ2-3,TGCGCCAGCAGAGACAGAGGGGGTACCACAGATACGCAGTATTTT,CASRDRGGTTDTQYF
TRBV6-6,once,-,TRBJ2-5,TGTGCCAGCAGTTACGATGGGGAAGAGACCCAGTACTTC,CASSYDGEETQYF
TRBV7-6,-,-,TRBJ2-7,TGTGCCAGCAGCTCCGGGGTTGGGGAGCAGTACTTC,CASSSGVGEQYF
TRBV6-1,-,-,TRBJ1-1,TGTGCCAGCAGTTGGACAGTTGAAGCTTTCTTT,CASSWTVEAFF
TRBV30,once,-,TRBJ2-1,TGTGCCTGGTCCAGTGGCGCGAGCTCCTACAATGAGCAGTTCTTC,CAWSSGASSYNEQFF
TRBV28,-,-,TRBJ2-7,TGTGCCAGCAGTTTCGGGGACGGAATTTACGAGCAGTACTTC,CASSFGDGIYEQYF
TRBV19,-,-,TRBJ1-3,TGTGCCAGTAGTCCTGGGACGTATGGAAACACCATATATTTT,CASSPGTYGNTIYF
TRBV10-2,-,-,TRBJ1-1,TGCGCCAGCAGTGAAAGTCCTCTTGGAGCTTTCTTT,CASSESPLGAFF
TRBV5-6,hyperexpanded,TRBD1,TRBJ2-3,TGTGCCAGCAGCTGGGGACAGGGGGCGCTGGCAGATACGCAGTATTTT,CASSWGQGALADTQYF
TRBV9,-,-,TRBJ1-3,TGTGCCAGCAGCGTAGGAGGGTTTGGAAACACCATATATTTT,CASSVGGFGNTIYF
TRBV15,-,-,TRBJ1-2,TGTGCCACCAGCAGAGACCGTTGGACGACGTCTTATGGCTACACCTTC,CATSRDRWTTSYGYTF
TRBV10-2,-,-,TRBJ2-2,TGCGCCAGCAGTGTGCAGCCAAACACCGGGGAGCTGTTTTTT,CASSVQPNTGELFF
TRBV7-8,-,TRBD1,TRBJ1-2,TGTGCCAGCAGCTCCTCCCGGGACAGGATCAACTATGGCTACACCTTC,CASSSSRDRINYGYTF
TRBV9,-,TRBD2,TRBJ2-2,TGTGCCAGCAGCGAGGCGGGGGGGACGAACGGGGAGCTGTTTTTT,CASSEAGGTNGELFF
TRBV2,few,-,TRBJ1-2,TGTGCCAGCCAAAGCCGGGACACCTATGGCTACACCTTC,CASQSRDTYGYTF
TRBV13,-,-,TRBJ1-3,TGTGCCAGCAGTATAGGGGAGGCCTCTGGAAACACCATATATTTT,CASSIGEASGNTIYF
TRBV2,few,-,TRBJ1-2,TGTGCCAGCAAGTCTGGGAACTATGGCTACACCTTC,CASKSGNYGYTF
TRBV9,-,TRBD2,TRBJ2-2,TGTGCCAGCAGCGTCGGACTAGCGGGGGTGGTCGGGGAGCTGTTTTTT,CASSVGLAGVVGELFF
TRBV11-2,-,-,TRBJ2-1,TGTGCCAGCAGCTCTGGGGAATCCGAGCAGTTCTTC,CASSSGESEQFF
TRBV5-1,-,-,TRBJ2-7,TGCGCCAGCAGCTTGGGCAGCGCTATAGGCGAGCAGTACTTC,CASSLGSAIGEQYF
TRBV28,once,-,TRBJ1-1,TGTGCCAGCAGCCAAATGAACACTGAAGCTTTCTTT,CASSQMNTEAFF
TRBV4-2,-,-,TRBJ1-5,TGTGCCAGCACCCCAAGCTTGGGAAATCAGCCCCAGCATTTT,CASTPSLGNQPQHF
TRBV7-9,-,TRBD1,TRBJ2-7,TGTGCCAGCAGCTCCACCACCCAGGACGGGACAGGGATCCTTAAGTACTTC,CASSSTTQDGTGILKYF
TRBV29-1,-,-,TRBJ1-2,TGCAGCGTTGAAGGGGTGTCGCACTATGGCTACACCTTC,CSVEGVSHYGYTF
TRBV7-3,-,-,TRBJ2-7,TGTGCCAGCAGCCCCCGCTCTTACGAGCAGTACTTC,CASSPRSYEQYF
TRBV4-2,-,-,TRBJ2-2,TGTGCCAGCAGCCTGATGGACACTAACACCGGGGAGCTGTTTTTT,CASSLMDTNTGELFF
TRBV2,-,TRBD1,TRBJ1-2,TGTGCCAGCAGTGCGACAGGGGCGGCTAACTATGGCTACACCTTC,CASSATGAANYGYTF
TRBV2,-,-,TRBJ1-2,TGTGCCAGCAGCCCCCCGGACAACTATGGCTACACCTTC,CASSPPDNYGYTF
TRBV4-1,-,TRBD2,TRBJ2-1,TGCGCCAGCAGCCTTATTTCTAGCGGGATATACAATGAGCAGTTCTTC,CASSLISSGIYNEQFF
TRBV2,-,TRBD1,TRBJ1-4,TGTGCCAGCAGTGAAGGACCAGGGGGTGAGGAAAAACTGTTTTTT,CASSEGPGGEEKLFF
TRBV7-9,-,-,TRBJ1-1,TGTGCCAGCAGCTTAGTTGGTATGGAAGCTTTCTTT,CASSLVGMEAFF
TRBV9,-,TRBD2,TRBJ2-1,TGTGCCAGCAGCCCCACTAGCGGGGGATACAATGAGCAGTTCTTC,CASSPTSGGYNEQFF
TRBV5-1,-,-,TRBJ2-7,TGCGCCAGCAGCTCAAGAGACAGTAAGAGCTCCTACGAGCAGTACTTC,CASSSRDSKSSYEQYF
TRBV11-3,few,-,TRBJ2-3,TGTGCCAGCAGCTTTAGGGGGTTCGGCACAGATACGCAGTATTTT,CASSFRGFGTDTQYF
TRBV29-1,-,-,TRBJ2-2,TGCAGCGGTACAGGGGGGGAAGCCGGGGAGCTGTTTTTT,CSGTGGEAGELFF
TRBV11-2,-,TRBD2,TRBJ2-1,TGTGCCAGCAGCTTAGGACTAGCGGGTTCGTTCTTC,CASSLGLAGSFF
TRBV7-3,-,TRBD2,TRBJ2-3,TGTGCCAGCAGCTTAACGATAGCGGGCGCAGATACGCAGTATTTT,CASSLTIAGADTQYF
TRBV11-2,few,TRBD1,TRBJ2-7,TGTGCCAGCAGCTCCAGACAGGGGTCTTCCCCCTACGAGCAGTACTTC,CASSSRQGSSPYEQYF
TRBV6-6,-,-,TRBJ2-6,TGTGCCAGCAGTTACGGAGGGCCTGGGGCCAACGTCCTGACTTTC,CASSYGGPGANVLTF
TRBV7-9,-,-,TRBJ2-3,TGTGCCAGCAGGGCCGGGTCGCTAGCGAAAGATACGCAGTATTTT,CASRAGSLAKDTQYF
TRBV29-1,-,-,TRBJ2-1,TGCAGCGTTGAGGGTCGGGGAGGTTCCTACAATGAGCAGTTCTTC,CSVEGRGGSYNEQFF